The 11 T cell receptor beta chains presented below share a single source sample, sequenced in a study of T cells in Graves' hyperthyroidism and ophthalmopathy. Amplification of TCR beta CDR3 regions used RNA as the template. First-round RT-PCR of the TCR CDR3 relied on the HTBI primer set. TCRdb ran MiXCR on the multiplex PCR reads and lists one entry per CDR3 protein. Of a few hundred thousand distinct CDR3 sequences listed, around 14% were seen once; the top ten hold around 7.8%. The sample comprised blood. These receptors came from a young woman with Graves' hyperthyroidism.

This CDR3 reads CAWSNTGDEQYF. CDR3 bases: TGTGCCTGGAGCAATACAGGCGACGAGCAGTACTTC. The chain carries TRBV30 and TRBJ2-7, with a tentative D call TRBD1 (5 bases). V lost 3 bases and J 5 bases, leaving 11 bases between the germline ends. Germline CDR1 and CDR2: GTSNPN and SVGIG (reference sequence). The CDR3 consists of 12 residues.

This clonotype was detected only a few times. The chain links TRBV12-3 or TRBV12-4 to TRBJ2-2; D not certain. The ends were cut back, 9 bases at V and 6 bases at J, with 17 bases in the middle. The CDR3 length is 14 residues. The CDR3 DNA sequence: TGTGCCAGTACACAATCGGAGTCCTCCGGGGAGCTGTTTTTT. Translated, it gives CASTQSESSGELFF.

This sequence joins TRBV11-2 and TRBJ2-3, with D possibly being TRBD1 (6 bases). The germline V gene has CDR1 SGHAT and CDR2 FQNNGV. Trimming pared 5 bases from V and 2 bases from J, leaving 14 bases between. This CDR3 is built from 15 residues. CDR3 DNA: TGTGCCAGCAGCGGGGGCGGGTCGGCCACAGATACGCAGTATTTT. Protein sequence: CASSGGGSATDTQYF.

This clonotype was recorded at least ten times. The chain is built from TRBV27 and TRBJ2-7, with TRBD1 matching over 10 bases. The CDR3 totals 15 residues. Germline CDR1 reads MNHEY; CDR2 reads SMNVEV (reference sequence). V was pared by 5 bases and J by 3 bases, with 7 bases of the junction left unmatched. CDR3 nucleotides: TGTGCCAGCAGTCGAGGGACAGGGGAAGTCTACGAGCAGTACTTC. Its protein is CASSRGTGEVYEQYF.

This clonotype was detected ten times or more. The chain employs TRBV20-1 and TRBJ2-7, with 9 bases matching TRBD2. This CDR3 has 14 residues. CDR1 is DFQATT, CDR2 SNEGSKA, per germline (reference sequence). The V and J ends lost 5 bases and 2 bases, in that order; junction bases with no gene match: 7. The DNA for the CDR3 is TGCAGTGCTGGCGGGCGGGAGGGCCCCTACGAGCAGTACTTC. The encoded protein is CSAGGREGPYEQYF.

The V and J genes are TRBV13 and TRBJ1-6; 8 positions agree with TRBD1. In germline, CDR1 is PRHDT, CDR2 FYEKMQ (reference sequence). The CDR3 has 14 amino acids. The junction had 7 bases not matched to a gene; V was cut back by 7 bases and J by 8 bases. The CDR3 region is CASTRGLLDSPLHF. The DNA for the CDR3 is TGTGCCAGCACCAGGGGGCTGTTGGATTCACCCCTCCACTTT.

The chain combines TRBV7-2 with TRBJ2-1; D call uncertain. This CDR3 contains 12 residues. V lost 5 bases, J lost 7 bases, and 9 bases lay in between. Per germline, CDR1 SGHTA and CDR2 FQGNSA. The CDR3 DNA is TGTGCCAGCAGCGTAGGGTGGAATGAGCAGTTCTTC. Translated: CASSVGWNEQFF.

In its sample, this clonotype was seen many times. The CDR3 nucleotides are TGTGCCAGCAGCTTGTTGGGACGGAACTACGAGCAGTACTTC. The encoded protein is CASSLLGRNYEQYF. This chain uses TRBV5-6 with TRBJ2-7; D possibly uses TRBD1 or TRBD2 (5 bases each). There are 14 residues in the CDR3. V was clipped by 1 base and J by 3 bases, with 11 bases between them. The germline gives CDR1 SGHDT, CDR2 YYEEEE.

This chain connects TRBV7-3 to TRBJ2-1, with 8 bases lining up with TRBD2. J lost 7 bases, V lost 3 bases, and 8 bases had no gene match. Germline values: CDR1 SGHTA, CDR2 FQGTGA. The CDR3 extends over 15 amino acids. CDR3 nucleotides: TGTGCCAGCAGCTTCCAAGCGGGAGTTTGGAATGAGCAGTTCTTC. Translating it yields CASSFQAGVWNEQFF.

The gene calls are TRBV6-2 or TRBV6-3 and TRBJ1-1; 9 bases agree with TRBD1. The CDR3 consists of 17 residues. The germline gives CDR1 MNHEY, CDR2 SVGEGT. V gave up 4 bases and J gave up 3 bases; unmatched junction bases: 12. The chain's CDR3 is CASSSRDRVEEDTEAFF. In DNA, the CDR3 is TGTGCCAGCAGTTCCCGGGACAGGGTTGAGGAGGACACTGAAGCTTTCTTT.

This clonotype has a count of ten or more. The V gene is TRBV5-8, the J gene TRBJ2-3; D remains unclear. Trimming removed 1 base from V and 5 bases from J, with 5 bases in between. Looked up from germline, CDR1 is SGHTS and CDR2 is YDEGEE. CDR3 length: 12 amino acids. CDR3 sequence reads: CASSLNLDTQYF. The CDR3 nucleotides read TGTGCCAGCAGCTTGAATCTAGATACGCAGTATTTT.